This T cell receptor (beta chain) was profiled in a study of cytomegalovirus exposure and HLA in healthy donors. With V trimmed by 1 base and J by 7 bases, 8 bases remained unmatched. The germline V gene has CDR1 SGHAT and CDR2 FQNNGV. This CDR3 has 16 residues. With 60 Vbeta and 13 Jbeta primers, the PCR was carried out. The assay was immunoSEQ multiplex PCR, and TCRdb's table has in-frame clones only and misses some. The table lists about 140,000 clones, approximately 84% of them singletons, with 1.4% in the top ten. Material: PBMCs. J is TRBJ2-1 and V is TRBV11-2; 9 nucleotides match TRBD2. The sequence was obtained from a man in his thirties or forties in good health and CMV-seropositive. CDR3 sequence reads: CASSLVSGSSVNEQFF. The CDR3 nucleotides read TGTGCCAGCAGCTTAGTTAGCGGGAGTAGTGTGAATGAGCAGTTCTTC.